There are a few counts of the clone carrying this T cell receptor beta chain. As yet, its antigen is unknown. The source of the sample is a study of T cells in Graves' hyperthyroidism and ophthalmopathy. Overall study findings and caveats: The authors' 13 V-J model separated ophthalmopathy from stable hyperthyroidism. Progression to ophthalmopathy was predicted a median of 6.5 months early.

Germline V CDR1 and CDR2: MGHRA, YSYEKL. V lost 5 bases to trimming and J lost 0 bases; unmatched junction nucleotides: 9. The CDR3 is 19 amino acids. Disease lasting under 3 months, a NOSPECS grade of at least 4, and a Clinical Activity Score of at least 3 were features of the ophthalmopathy patients. Each diagnosis was grounded in clinical symptoms, serum thyroxine and TRAb, thyroid ultrasound, and orbital computed tomography. TCR beta CDR3 regions were amplified from RNA transcripts. Using the HTBI primer set, a first-round RT-PCR was run on the TCR CDR3. TCRdb re-analysed the multiplex PCR reads in MiXCR, keeping a single row per CDR3 protein. Altogether 450,000 to 650,000 distinct CDR3 sequences are present, about 15% being singletons, with the ten largest covering approximately 16%.

Sequencing was done on a sample of blood. The rearrangement links TRBV4-1 to TRBJ2-3; 15 nucleotides line up with TRBD2. This TCR was sampled from a woman aged 18-29 years with Graves' ophthalmopathy. The CDR3 DNA reads TGCGCCAGCAGCTTCGGACTAGCGGGAGGGTTTTCTAGCACAGATACGCAGTATTTT. It codes for CASSFGLAGGFSSTDTQYF.